This T cell receptor (beta chain) is from a study of T cell repertoires in cytomegalovirus infection. Study-wide background: A matching HLA type, together with CMV infection, was signaled by public TCR beta signatures. Findings and limits, study-wide: Summed frequency of shared TCR beta families picked out CMV carriers who also had the relevant HLA. Within the response measured ex vivo, HLA-C-restricted CMV-specific TCR beta clonotypes were dominant.

TCRdb reanalysed the reads using MiXCR and keeps one entry per CDR3 protein. The data hold 300,000 to 400,000 distinct CDR3 sequences, with 9.5% observed a single time. Many counts were recorded for this clonotype. Its antigen is undetermined. The sequenced material came from PBMCs. The TCR originated in a human donor in good health (CMV status not recorded). Some clones in this sample may be carry-over from other donors' samples.

The CDR3 is CASSPGRGSPYEQYF. Here the CDR3 DNA reads TGTGCCAGCAGCCCAGGACGGGGGTCACCCTACGAGCAGTACTTC. The rearrangement joins TRBV7-2 to TRBJ2-7, with D perhaps matching TRBD2 (6 bases). Germline V lookup: CDR1 SGHTA, CDR2 FQGNSA. The germline V and J ends were trimmed by 5 bases and 2 bases, with 16 bases remaining between them. This CDR3 spans 15 amino acids.